This T cell receptor beta chain was documented in a study of control samples from healthy donors and cancer patients. The CDR3 totals 16 residues. The germline V and J ends were trimmed by 1 base and 6 bases, with 16 bases remaining between them. The germline V gene encodes CDR1 LGHNA and CDR2 YNFKEQ. Data came from immunoSEQ multiplex PCR; TCRdb stores just in-frame clones and leaves some out. The sample records under 200,000 clones, around 93% being singletons. The chain uses TRBV4-2 and TRBJ1-5; D might be TRBD1 (6 bases). Sequenced: blood. The clonotype was recovered from a woman in her sixties or seventies in good health. The CDR3 DNA reads as TGTGCCAGCAGCCAAGTCGAGGCAGGGGCAAGTCAGCCCCAGCATTTT. This translates into CASSQVEAGASQPQHF.